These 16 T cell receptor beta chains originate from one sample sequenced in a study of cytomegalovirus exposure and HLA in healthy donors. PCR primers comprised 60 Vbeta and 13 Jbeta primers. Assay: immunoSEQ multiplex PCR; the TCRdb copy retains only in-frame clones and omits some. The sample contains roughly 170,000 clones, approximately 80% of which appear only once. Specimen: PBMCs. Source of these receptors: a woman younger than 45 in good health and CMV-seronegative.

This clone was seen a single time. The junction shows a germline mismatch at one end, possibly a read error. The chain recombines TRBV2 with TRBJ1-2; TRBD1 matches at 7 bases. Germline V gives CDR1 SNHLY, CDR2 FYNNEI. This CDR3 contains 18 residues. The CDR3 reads CASSESGGQPLFNYGYPF. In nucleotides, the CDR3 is TGTGCCAGCAGTGAATCAGGGGGACAGCCTCTATTTAACTATGGCTACCCCTTC. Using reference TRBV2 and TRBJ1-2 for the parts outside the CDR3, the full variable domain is EPEVTQTPSHQVTQMGQEVILRCVPISNHLYFYWYRQILGQKVEFLVSFYNNEISEKSEIFDDQFSVERPDGSNFTLKIRSTKLEDSAMYFCASSESGGQPLFNYGYPFGSGTRLTVV.

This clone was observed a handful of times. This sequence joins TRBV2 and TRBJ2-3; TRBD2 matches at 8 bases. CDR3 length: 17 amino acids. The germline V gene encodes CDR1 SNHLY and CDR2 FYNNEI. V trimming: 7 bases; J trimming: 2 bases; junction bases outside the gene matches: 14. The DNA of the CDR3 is TGTGCCAGCACCCAGAGCACTAGCGGCCCCTTCACAGATACGCAGTATTTT. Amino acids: CASTQSTSGPFTDTQYF.

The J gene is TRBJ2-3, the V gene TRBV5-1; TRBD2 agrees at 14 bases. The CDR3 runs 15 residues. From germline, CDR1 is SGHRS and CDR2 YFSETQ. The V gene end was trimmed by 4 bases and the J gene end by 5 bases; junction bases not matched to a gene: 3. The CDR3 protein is CASSPGTSGGDTQYF. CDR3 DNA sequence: TGCGCCAGCAGCCCCGGGACTAGCGGGGGAGATACGCAGTATTTT.

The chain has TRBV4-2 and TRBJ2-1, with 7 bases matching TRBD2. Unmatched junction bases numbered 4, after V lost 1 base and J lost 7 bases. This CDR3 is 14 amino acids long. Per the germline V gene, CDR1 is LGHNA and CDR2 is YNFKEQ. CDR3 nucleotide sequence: TGTGCCAGCAGCCAAGTTGGACTAGGGAATGAGCAGTTCTTC. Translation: CASSQVGLGNEQFF.

CDR3 amino acids: CASSPLGQRAEKLFF. CDR3 bases: TGTGCCAGCAGCCCTCTCGGACAGAGGGCTGAAAAACTGTTTTTT. The rearrangement uses TRBV11-2 and TRBJ1-4, with D perhaps TRBD1 (6 bases). CDR1 is SGHAT and CDR2 is FQNNGV in the germline V gene. The V and J ends lost 5 bases and 7 bases respectively, with 17 bases between them. The CDR3 sequence is 15 residues long.

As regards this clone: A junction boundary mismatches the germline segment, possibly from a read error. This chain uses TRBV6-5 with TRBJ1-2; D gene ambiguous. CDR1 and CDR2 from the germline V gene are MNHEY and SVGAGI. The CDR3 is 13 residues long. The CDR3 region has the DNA TGTGCCAGCAGGACCGACCTTAACTATGGCTACCCCTTC. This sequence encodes CASRTDLNYGYPF.

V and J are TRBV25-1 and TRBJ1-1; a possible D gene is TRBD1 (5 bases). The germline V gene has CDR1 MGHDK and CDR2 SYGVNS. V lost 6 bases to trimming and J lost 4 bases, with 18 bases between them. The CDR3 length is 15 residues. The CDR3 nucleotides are TGTGCCAGCAGCCCCGGGGGAGGGAGGCTCACTGAAGCTTTCTTT. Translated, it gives CASSPGGGRLTEAFF.

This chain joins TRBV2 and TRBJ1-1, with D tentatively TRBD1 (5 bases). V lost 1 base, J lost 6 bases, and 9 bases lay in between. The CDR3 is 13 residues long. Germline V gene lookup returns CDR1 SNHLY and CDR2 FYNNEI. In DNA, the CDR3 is TGTGCCAGCAGTGAAGTGGGAGGGGCTGAAGCTTTCTTT. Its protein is CASSEVGGAEAFF.

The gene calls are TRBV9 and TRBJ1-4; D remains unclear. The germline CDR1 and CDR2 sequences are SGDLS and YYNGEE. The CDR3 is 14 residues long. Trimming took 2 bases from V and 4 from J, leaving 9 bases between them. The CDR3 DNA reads TGTGCCAGCAGCGTCGCGGGTTATAATGAAAAACTGTTTTTT. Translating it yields CASSVAGYNEKLFF.

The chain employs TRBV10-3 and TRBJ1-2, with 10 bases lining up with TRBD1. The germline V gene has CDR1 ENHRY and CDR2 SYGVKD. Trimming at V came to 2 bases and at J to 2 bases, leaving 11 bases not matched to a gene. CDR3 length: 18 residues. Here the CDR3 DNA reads TGTGCCATCAGTGAGCTTGGGACAGGGGCGACCCTAAACTATGGCTACACCTTC. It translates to CAISELGTGATLNYGYTF.

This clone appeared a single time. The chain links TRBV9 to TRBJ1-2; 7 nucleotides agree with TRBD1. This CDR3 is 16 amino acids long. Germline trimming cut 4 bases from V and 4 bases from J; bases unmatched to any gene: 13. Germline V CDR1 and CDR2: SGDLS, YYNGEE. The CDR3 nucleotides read TGTGCCAGCAGCTCCCAAGACAGGGTGCTTCGCTATGGCTACACCTTC. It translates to CASSSQDRVLRYGYTF.

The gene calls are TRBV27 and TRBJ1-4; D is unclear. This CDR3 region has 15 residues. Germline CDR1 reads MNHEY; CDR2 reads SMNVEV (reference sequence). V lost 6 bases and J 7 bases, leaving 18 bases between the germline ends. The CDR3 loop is CASRSSGGFSEKLFF. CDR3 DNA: TGTGCCAGCAGATCGTCGGGAGGGTTTAGTGAAAAACTGTTTTTT.

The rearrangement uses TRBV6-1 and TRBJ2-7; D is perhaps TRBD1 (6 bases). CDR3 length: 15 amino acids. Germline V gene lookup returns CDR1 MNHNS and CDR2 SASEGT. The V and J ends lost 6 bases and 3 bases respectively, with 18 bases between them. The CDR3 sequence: CASRYGQRGYYEQYF. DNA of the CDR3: TGTGCCAGCAGATACGGACAGAGGGGGTACTACGAGCAGTACTTC.

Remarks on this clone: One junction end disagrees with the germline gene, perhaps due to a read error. CDR3: CASSLNGGGNEQFF. For the CDR3, the DNA is TGTGCCAGCAGCTTAAATGGCGGGGGGAATGAACAGTTCTTC. This sequence joins TRBV7-3 and TRBJ2-1; 8 positions match TRBD2. The CDR3 has 14 amino acids. Looked up from germline, CDR1 is SGHTA and CDR2 is FQGTGA.

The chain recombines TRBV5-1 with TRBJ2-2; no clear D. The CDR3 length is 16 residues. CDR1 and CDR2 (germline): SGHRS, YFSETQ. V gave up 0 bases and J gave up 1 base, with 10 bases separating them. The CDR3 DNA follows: TGCGCCAGCAGCTTGGCCCAGCAGGTGAACACCGGGGAGCTGTTTTTT. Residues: CASSLAQQVNTGELFF.

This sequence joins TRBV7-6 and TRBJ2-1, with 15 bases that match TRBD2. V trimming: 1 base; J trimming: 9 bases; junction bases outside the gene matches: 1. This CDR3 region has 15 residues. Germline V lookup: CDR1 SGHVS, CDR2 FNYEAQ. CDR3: CASSLEGLAGGEQFF. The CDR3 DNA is TGTGCCAGCAGCTTAGAGGGACTAGCGGGAGGTGAGCAGTTCTTC.